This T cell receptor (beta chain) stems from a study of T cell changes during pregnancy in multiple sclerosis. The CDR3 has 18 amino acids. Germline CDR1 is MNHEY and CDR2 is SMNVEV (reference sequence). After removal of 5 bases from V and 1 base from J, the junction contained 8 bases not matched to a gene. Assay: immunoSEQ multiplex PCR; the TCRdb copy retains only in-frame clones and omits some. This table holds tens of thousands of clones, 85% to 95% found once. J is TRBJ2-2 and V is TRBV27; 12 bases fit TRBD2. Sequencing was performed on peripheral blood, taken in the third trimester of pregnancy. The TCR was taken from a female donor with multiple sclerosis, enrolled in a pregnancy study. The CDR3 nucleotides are TGTGCCAGCAGTCCCTCTAGCGGGAGGGCCTTGAACACCGGGGAGCTGTTTTTT. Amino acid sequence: CASSPSSGRALNTGELFF.